This T cell receptor (beta chain) stems from a study of cytotoxic CD8 clonotypes in ibrutinib-treated CLL. Across the whole study: Mean yields were about 280,000 productive templates and about 97,000 productive rearrangements per sample.

Depth targeted 1 in 200,000 to 1 in 1 million T cells, averaging roughly 9.3x coverage per clonotype. Profiled with immunoSEQ multiplex PCR; TCRdb holds only in-frame clones, not every one. The sample contains approximately 15,000 clones, 64% of which appear only once. This TCR derives from a human donor with chronic lymphocytic leukemia. Specimen: PBMCs, collected before ibrutinib treatment.

CDR3 coding DNA: TGTGCCATCAGTGAAAGGCAGGGAGGTATAGGAGAGACCCAGTACTTC. Translation: CAISERQGGIGETQYF. The chain uses TRBV10-3 and TRBJ2-5, with a tentative D call TRBD2 (6 bases). V gave up 3 bases and J gave up 4 bases, with 18 bases separating them. Germline V gives CDR1 ENHRY, CDR2 SYGVKD. The CDR3 spans 16 residues.